The 14 T cell receptor beta chains below were found in one sample sequenced in a study of blood T cells in healthy people across ages. Through a sample-barcoded 5' primer and a J-beta primer mix, a second PCR was run for roughly 6 to 12 cycles. TCRdb re-called the 5' RACE reads with MiXCR, one entry per CDR3 protein. Among 700,000 to 950,000 distinct CDR3 sequences listed, about 42% were seen once. Sequenced input: blood. The receptors were sampled from a woman aged 55 to 70 in good health.

Note on this clonotype: It may be a read error: a sequence one base away is much more abundant. This rearrangement joins TRBV6-2 or TRBV6-3 to TRBJ2-1; maybe TRBD1 (5 bases). The CDR3 covers 14 residues. Germline loops: CDR1 MNHEY, CDR2 SVGEGT. V was shortened by 2 bases and J by 5 bases, with 10 bases between the two germline ends. CDR3 loop: CASSYKGQNNEQFF. CDR3 DNA sequence: TGTGCCAGCAGTTACAAGGGGCAGAACAATGAGCAGTTCTTC.

The V and J genes are TRBV25-1 and TRBJ2-3; 7 bases are shared with TRBD2. Germline CDR1 is MGHDK and CDR2 is SYGVNS. After removal of 2 bases from V and 2 bases from J, the junction contained 7 bases not matched to a gene. This CDR3 has 16 amino acids. CDR3 amino acids: CASSEVGGTSTDTQYF. CDR3 nucleotides: TGTGCCAGCAGTGAAGTGGGAGGGACTTCCACAGATACGCAGTATTTT.

The sample holds a few counts of this clonotype. The chain uses TRBV27 and TRBJ2-3; D is ambiguous. CDR1 is MNHEY and CDR2 is SMNVEV in the germline V gene (reference sequence). Trimming removed 5 bases at V and 2 bases at J, with 14 bases between. The CDR3 consists of 15 residues. DNA of the CDR3: TGTGCCAGCAGTGCCGGTGCGCGGCTCACAGATACGCAGTATTTT. This translates into CASSAGARLTDTQYF.

A few counts support this clonotype. The genes are TRBV6-1 and TRBJ1-4; no clear D. The CDR3 covers 15 residues. The germline gives CDR1 MNHNS, CDR2 SASEGT. The ends were cut back, 2 bases at V and 0 bases at J, with 7 bases in the middle. CDR3 sequence (DNA): TGTGCCAGCAGTGAACGAAGGCCAACTAATGAAAAACTGTTTTTT. It specifies CASSERRPTNEKLFF.

This clonotype was detected a few times. This chain uses TRBV28 with TRBJ2-7; TRBD1 might be the D (5 bases). The V and J ends lost 7 bases and 2 bases respectively, with 6 bases between them. CDR1 is MDHEN, CDR2 SYDVKM, per germline. This CDR3 is built from 11 residues. The CDR3 protein is CASTGTYEQYF. The DNA of the CDR3 is TGTGCCAGCACAGGGACCTACGAGCAGTACTTC.

The chain combines TRBV5-1 with TRBJ1-1; 11 nucleotides align to TRBD1. The CDR3 totals 20 residues. With V trimmed by 2 bases and J by 3 bases, 18 bases remained unmatched. CDR1 and CDR2 (germline): SGHRS, YFSETQ. The CDR3: CASSLPGTGGARVRDTEAFF. The CDR3 nucleotides read TGCGCCAGCAGCTTACCCGGGACAGGGGGTGCTAGGGTGAGGGACACTGAAGCTTTCTTT.

This clonotype was counted ten times or more. This chain links TRBV7-9 with TRBJ1-4, with TRBD1 matching 12 bases. The CDR3 spans 17 residues. V dropped 3 bases and J dropped 3; count of bases not matched to a gene: 5. From germline, CDR1 is SEHNR and CDR2 FQNEAQ (reference sequence). The chain's CDR3 is CASSFRDRGLANEKLFF. The CDR3 coding sequence is TGTGCCAGCAGCTTCCGGGACAGGGGGCTTGCTAATGAAAAACTGTTTTTT.

The chain uses TRBV6-1 and TRBJ2-2, with 10 nucleotides matching TRBD1. V shed 7 bases and J 5 bases; nucleotides not matched to a gene: 13. The germline CDR1 and CDR2 sequences are MNHNS and SASEGT. CDR3 length: 17 amino acids. CDR3 sequence (DNA): TGTGCCAGCACCCCACGGGACGGGACAGGGGTTACCGGGGAGCTGTTTTTT. It translates to CASTPRDGTGVTGELFF.

There are many counts of this clonotype. The V and J genes are TRBV7-2 and TRBJ2-3, with no clear D. CDR3 size: 15 residues. V was shortened by 0 bases and J by 6 bases, with 13 bases between the two germline ends. CDR1 and CDR2 (germline): SGHTA, FQGNSA. CDR3 loop: CASSLALQTPDTQYF. DNA of the CDR3: TGTGCCAGCAGCTTAGCGCTTCAAACCCCGGATACGCAGTATTTT.

The chain employs TRBV20-1 and TRBJ1-6, with 7 bases that match TRBD1. V lost 6 bases to trimming and J lost 9 bases; unmatched junction nucleotides: 5. The CDR3 totals 12 residues. CDR1 DFQATT and CDR2 SNEGSKA come from the germline V gene (reference sequence). The CDR3 coding sequence is TGCAGTGCAAGGGGGCAGGGTTCACCCCTCCACTTT. It encodes CSARGQGSPLHF.

Note on this clonotype: A much more abundant neighbour one base away suggests this may be a read error. The CDR3, as DNA: TGTGCCAGCAGTTACGAAGGGGTTGAATACACTGAGCAGTTCTTC. Its translation: CASSYEGVEYTEQFF. The chain combines TRBV6-5 with TRBJ2-1; possible D gene TRBD1, 5 bases. Germline values: CDR1 MNHEY, CDR2 SVGAGI. The CDR3 totals 15 residues.

This clonotype has at least ten counts. This sequence joins TRBV20-1 and TRBJ2-7, with TRBD1 matching over 10 bases. J gave up 0 bases and V 7 bases, and 3 bases lay outside the gene matches. The CDR3 covers 13 residues. Per the germline V gene, CDR1 is DFQATT and CDR2 is SNEGSKA (reference sequence). The DNA for the CDR3 is TGCAGTGGCCGGGACAGGGGCTCCTACGAGCAGTACTTC. It encodes CSGRDRGSYEQYF.

This clonotype was picked up a small number of times. The CDR3 protein is CASSYLTGSNSPLHF. In DNA form, the CDR3 reads TGTGCCAGCAGTTACTTGACAGGGTCAAATTCACCCCTCCACTTT. The chain is built from TRBV6-5 and TRBJ1-6, with TRBD1 identical over 7 bases. The CDR3 consists of 15 residues. J gave up 7 bases and V 1 base, and 4 bases lay outside the gene matches. Germline V gene data show CDR1 as MNHEY and CDR2 as SVGAGI.

This clonotype turned up a few times. This rearrangement joins TRBV21-1 to TRBJ2-1; the tabulated D call, TRBD2, remains unverified against the DNA. TRBV21-1 constitutes a pseudogene. CDR3 length: 17 residues. CDR3 coding DNA: TGTGCCAGCAGCAAAAATGAGGGCGGGGGGGCCGTCGATGAGCAGTTCTTC. Protein product: CASSKNEGGGAVDEQFF.